The 30 T cell receptor beta chains given below trace back to one sample, sequenced in a study of blood T cell repertoires in COVID-19. TCRdb's table, derived via immunoSEQ multiplex PCR, lists solely in-frame clones and lacks some. In the table there are 100,000 or so clones, about 85% of which are singletons. Sample: peripheral blood. Source of these receptors: an older woman with active or convalescent COVID-19.

This clone was seen more than once but under ten times. This sequence joins TRBV27 and TRBJ2-2, with TRBD1 matching 9 bases. Germline-derived CDR1 and CDR2 are MNHEY and SMNVEV (reference sequence). Trimming cost V 6 bases and J 5 bases; bases outside gene matches: 7. This CDR3 is 15 amino acids long. CDR3 region: CASSLTGGSTGELFF. For the CDR3, the DNA is TGTGCCAGCAGCCTTACAGGGGGCAGTACCGGGGAGCTGTTTTTT.

The genes are TRBV3-1 (or the pseudogene TRBV3-2) and TRBJ1-2; TRBD1 matches at 7 bases. Germline CDR1 is LGHDT and CDR2 is YNNKEL (reference sequence). Losses at the gene ends were 3 bases for V and 7 bases for J; bases not matched to a gene: 2. There are 12 residues in the CDR3. The CDR3 DNA reads as TGTGCCAGCAGCCAGCGACAGGGTGGCTACACCTTC. Translated, it gives CASSQRQGGYTF.

This chain joins TRBV10-3 and TRBJ2-2; D might be TRBD2 (6 bases). Germline V CDR1 and CDR2: ENHRY, SYGVKD. V shed 7 bases and J shed 4 bases, with 13 bases lying between them. The length of the CDR3 is 14 residues. The CDR3 nucleotides are TGTGCCATCACCGCCGCGGGGTCCACCGGGGAGCTGTTTTTT. Its translation is CAITAAGSTGELFF.

This chain links TRBV28 with TRBJ1-5; perhaps TRBD1 as D (5 bases). The CDR3 covers 15 residues. Deletions cut 4 bases from V and 1 base from J, with 11 bases between. Germline loops: CDR1 MDHEN, CDR2 SYDVKM. The CDR3 sequence: CASSSWTQSNQPQHF. CDR3 in DNA: TGTGCCAGCAGTTCCTGGACACAAAGCAATCAGCCCCAGCATTTT.

The chain combines TRBV7-2 with TRBJ1-6; perhaps TRBD1 as D (6 bases). V was clipped by 2 bases and J by 8 bases, with 16 bases between them. Germline lookup yields CDR1 SGHTA and CDR2 FQGNSA. The CDR3 runs 16 residues. Here the CDR3 DNA reads TGTGCCAGCAGCTTACCCCAGACAGGCAGAGATTCACCCCTCCACTTT. It yields the protein CASSLPQTGRDSPLHF.

The chain recombines TRBV5-4 with TRBJ2-5; 8 nucleotides align to TRBD2. The CDR3 loop spans 13 amino acids. Trimming cost V 4 bases and J 5 bases; bases outside gene matches: 4. Germline V lookup: CDR1 SGHNT, CDR2 YYREEE (reference sequence). Here the CDR3 DNA reads TGTGCCAGCAGCGTGACTAGCGCCGAGACCCAGTACTTC. It codes for CASSVTSAETQYF.

The chain links TRBV2 to TRBJ1-5; the match to TRBD1 covers 8 bases. The germline V gene has CDR1 SNHLY and CDR2 FYNNEI. V dropped 5 bases and J dropped 3; count of bases not matched to a gene: 3. The CDR3 consists of 14 residues. CDR3 protein: CASSRTGPNQPQHF. In nucleotides, the CDR3 is TGTGCCAGCAGTCGGACAGGGCCCAATCAGCCCCAGCATTTT.

The gene calls are TRBV19 and TRBJ2-2, with D possibly TRBD2 on 5 matching bases. CDR3 size: 14 residues. Trimming cost V 6 bases and J 7 bases, with 15 bases left between them. Germline V gives CDR1 LNHDA, CDR2 SQIVND (reference sequence). DNA for the CDR3: TGTGCCAGTAGCCCCAGGCGGGCGGACGGGGAGCTGTTTTTT. Protein sequence: CASSPRRADGELFF.

CDR3 amino acids: CASSLALSSATDTQYF. CDR3 in DNA: TGTGCCAGCAGCTTAGCCCTTAGCTCCGCGACAGATACGCAGTATTTT. The gene calls are TRBV7-2 and TRBJ2-3; D not certain. The length of the CDR3 is 16 residues. Germline lookup yields CDR1 SGHTA and CDR2 FQGNSA. Trimming shortened V by 0 bases and J by 3 bases, and 13 bases separated the two germline ends.

The chain carries TRBV19 and TRBJ1-4; 7 bases map to TRBD1. Germline assignment: CDR1 LNHDA and CDR2 SQIVND (reference sequence). V shed 3 bases and J 14 bases; nucleotides not matched to a gene: 12. This CDR3 region has 14 residues. The CDR3 here is CASSIYGGTEELFF. CDR3 nucleotide sequence: TGTGCCAGTAGTATTTATGGAGGGACAGAAGAGCTGTTTTTT.

The rearrangement joins TRBV5-8 to TRBJ1-5; perhaps TRBD1 as D (6 bases). The CDR3 has 14 residues. Germline lookup yields CDR1 SGHTS and CDR2 YDEGEE. Trimming took 4 bases from V and 3 from J, leaving 11 bases between them. CDR3 DNA sequence: TGTGCCAGCAGCCGAGGGGGAGCCAATCAGCCCCAGCATTTT. It translates to CASSRGGANQPQHF.

This rearrangement joins TRBV28 to TRBJ2-1; TRBD1 is a possible D gene (6 bases). The CDR3 has 14 residues. V lost 3 bases, J lost 8 bases, and 14 bases lay in between. Looked up from germline, CDR1 is MDHEN and CDR2 is SYDVKM. Here the CDR3 DNA reads TGTGCCAGCAGTTTTGGAAGCAGGGGCGATGAGCAGTTCTTC. The encoded protein is CASSFGSRGDEQFF.

The chain is built from TRBV9 and TRBJ2-2; D may be TRBD2 (5 bases). Germline values: CDR1 SGDLS, CDR2 YYNGEE. This CDR3 region has 14 residues. V dropped 3 bases and J dropped 5 bases, with 11 bases sitting between them. CDR3 DNA sequence: TGTGCCAGCAGCGCCGGACCGGGGACCGGGGAGCTGTTTTTT. Translation: CASSAGPGTGELFF.

This clone was seen a single time. The rearrangement links TRBV7-9 to TRBJ2-7; D is possibly TRBD2 (6 bases). The CDR3 loop spans 13 amino acids. V was shortened by 0 bases and J by 6 bases, with 9 bases between the two germline ends. Germline CDR1 is SEHNR and CDR2 is FQNEAQ (reference sequence). CDR3 in amino acids: CASSLAEGGEQYF. The DNA of the CDR3 is TGTGCCAGCAGCTTAGCGGAGGGCGGCGAGCAGTACTTC.

The count of this clone is one. The chain carries TRBV2 and TRBJ2-3; TRBD1 matches at 9 bases. The CDR3 is 15 residues long. The J segment lost 0 bases and the V segment lost 7 bases, leaving 5 bases of the junction unmatched. Germline assignment: CDR1 SNHLY and CDR2 FYNNEI. CDR3 in DNA: TGTGCCAGCAAAACAGGGGGCTCAAGCACAGATACGCAGTATTTT. This codes for CASKTGGSSTDTQYF.

There are a few counts of this clone. The chain employs TRBV24-1 and TRBJ2-2, with D maybe TRBD2 (6 bases). The CDR3 runs 15 residues. Germline V lookup: CDR1 KGHDR, CDR2 SFDVKD. V lost 4 bases and J 1 base, leaving 9 bases between the germline ends. CDR3 sequence (DNA): TGTGCCACCAGTGAGCCGGGACTGAACACCGGGGAGCTGTTTTTT. This encodes CATSEPGLNTGELFF.

The rearrangement joins TRBV5-1 to TRBJ2-2; 8 bases align to TRBD1. Germline-derived CDR1 and CDR2 are SGHRS and YFSETQ. Trimming at V came to 7 bases and at J to 2 bases, leaving 13 bases not matched to a gene. This CDR3 has 17 amino acids. The CDR3 DNA reads TGCGCCAGCCGACCCCCCGACAGGGGAATTAACACCGGGGAGCTGTTTTTT. It specifies CASRPPDRGINTGELFF.

The chain recombines TRBV7-9 with TRBJ1-3; possibly TRBD1 for D (6 bases). Trimming stripped 5 bases from V and 4 bases from J, with 15 bases between. Germline CDR1 and CDR2: SEHNR and FQNEAQ (reference sequence). The CDR3 runs to 15 residues. The CDR3 nucleotides are TGTGCCAGCAGCGGGGGCAGCCAAACGGGAAACACCATATATTTT. Its translation: CASSGGSQTGNTIYF.

The chain couples TRBV5-5 to TRBJ2-3; 11 bases match TRBD2. The CDR3 is 15 residues long. V was pared by 4 bases and J by 5 bases, with 6 bases of the junction left unmatched. Per the germline V gene, CDR1 is SGHKS and CDR2 is YYEKEE (reference sequence). In DNA, the CDR3 is TGTGCCAGCAGCCTGACTAGCGGGGTTGGAGATACGCAGTATTTT. The encoded protein is CASSLTSGVGDTQYF.

The rearrangement uses TRBV28 and TRBJ2-2, with TRBD1 matching over 12 bases. CDR1 and CDR2 from the germline V gene are MDHEN and SYDVKM. The CDR3 totals 16 residues. Trimming at V came to 3 bases and at J to 6 bases, leaving 5 bases not matched to a gene. CDR3 region: CASSLGGTGGAGELFF. CDR3 DNA: TGTGCCAGCAGTTTGGGGGGGACAGGGGGCGCCGGGGAGCTGTTTTTT.

Only one count was recorded for this clone. CDR3 protein: CASSFGGLAGASLDTQYF. CDR3 nucleotide sequence: TGCGCCAGCAGCTTCGGGGGACTAGCGGGAGCCTCCCTGGATACGCAGTATTTT. The chain combines TRBV5-1 with TRBJ2-3; TRBD2 matches 14 bases. CDR1 SGHRS and CDR2 YFSETQ come from the germline V gene. With V trimmed by 2 bases and J by 6 bases, 11 bases remained unmatched. The CDR3 has 18 residues.

This clone was counted only a few times. V and J are TRBV10-3 and TRBJ1-4, with 9 nucleotides matching TRBD1. V lost 3 bases and J lost 6; bases outside the gene matches: 5. There are 15 residues in the CDR3. Germline V lookup: CDR1 ENHRY, CDR2 SYGVKD. As DNA, the CDR3 is TGTGCCATCAGTGACCCAGGACAGGGGCATGAAAAACTGTTTTTT. Encoded protein: CAISDPGQGHEKLFF.

J is TRBJ2-2 and V is TRBV7-9; D gene unclear. The CDR3 consists of 14 residues. In germline, CDR1 is SEHNR, CDR2 FQNEAQ (reference sequence). V was clipped by 2 bases and J by 4 bases, with 8 bases between them. CDR3 residues: CASSLLGLTGELFF. The CDR3 DNA sequence: TGTGCCAGCAGCTTACTTGGGCTCACCGGGGAGCTGTTTTTT.

This clone was seen only once. The chain has TRBV19 and TRBJ2-1; 8 bases agree with TRBD2. The CDR3 loop spans 15 amino acids. Trimming removed 9 bases from V and 6 bases from J; junction bases left unmatched: 13. The germline V gene has CDR1 LNHDA and CDR2 SQIVND (reference sequence). The CDR3 loop is CASTIQGLAINEQFF. Written as DNA, the CDR3 is TGTGCCAGCACAATTCAAGGACTAGCTATCAATGAGCAGTTCTTC.

This clone has only a few counts. The chain combines TRBV5-8 with TRBJ2-7; TRBD2 matches 14 bases. Trimming removed 4 bases from V and 5 bases from J; junction bases left unmatched: 8. The length of the CDR3 is 16 residues. Germline-derived CDR1 and CDR2 are SGHTS and YDEGEE. CDR3 coding DNA: TGTGCCAGCAGCAGACTAGCGGGGGGGAGCGGCGACGAGCAGTACTTC. Its translation: CASSRLAGGSGDEQYF.

This clone was observed once. CDR3 DNA sequence: TGTGCCAGCAGCTCGAGCCGGGGCAGGGGAGTCCAAGAGACCCAGTACTTC. Amino acids: CASSSSRGRGVQETQYF. The chain is built from TRBV11-3 and TRBJ2-5; TRBD1 might be the D (6 bases). The CDR3 spans 17 residues. Germline loops: CDR1 SGHNT, CDR2 YENEEA. V dropped 4 bases and J dropped 1 base, with 19 bases sitting between them.

This chain connects TRBV19 to TRBJ1-2; D not resolved. With 3 bases removed from V and 1 base from J, the gap between germline ends came to 12 bases. Germline-derived CDR1 and CDR2 are LNHDA and SQIVND (reference sequence). This CDR3 is built from 15 residues. The CDR3 loop is CASSMSRFDNYGYTF. DNA for the CDR3: TGTGCCAGTAGTATGAGCAGGTTTGATAACTATGGCTACACCTTC. Combining the CDR3 with reference TRBV19 and TRBJ1-2 gives the whole variable domain DGGITQSPKYLFRKEGQNVTLSCEQNLNHDAMYWYRQDPGQGLRLIYYSQIVNDFQKGDIAEGYSVSREKKESFPLTVTSAQKNPTAFYLCASSMSRFDNYGYTFGSGTRLTVV.

The chain joins TRBV6-2 or TRBV6-3 to TRBJ2-1; 7 bases align to TRBD2. The CDR3 spans 15 residues. CDR1 and CDR2 (germline): MNHEY, SVGEGT. J lost 6 bases, V lost 4 bases, and 9 bases had no gene match. CDR3 coding DNA: TGTGCCAGCAGTTCATCGTGGGAGGGCCCCAATGAGCAGTTCTTC. Its protein product is CASSSSWEGPNEQFF.

The chain has TRBV5-1 and TRBJ2-2, with TRBD1 as a possible D gene (6 bases). V was clipped by 3 bases and J by 3 bases, with 9 bases between them. The CDR3 is made up of 14 amino acids. CDR1 SGHRS and CDR2 YFSETQ come from the germline V gene. The CDR3 is CASSSGQHTGELFF. Written as DNA, the CDR3 is TGCGCCAGCAGCTCGGGACAACACACCGGGGAGCTGTTTTTT.

The genes are TRBV30 and TRBJ2-5; D uncertain. The CDR3 runs 13 residues. V lost 0 bases and J lost 2, with 7 bases in between. The germline V gene has CDR1 GTSNPN and CDR2 SVGIG (reference sequence). In nucleotides, the CDR3 is TGTGCCTGGAGTGTGGCGGTGCAAGAGACCCAGTACTTC. It is translated as CAWSVAVQETQYF.